This passage covers 15 T cell receptor beta chains from one sample sequenced in a study of blood T cells in healthy people across ages. The use of a sample-barcoded 5' primer and a J-beta primer mix characterized a second PCR of roughly 6 to 11 cycles. TCRdb reprocessed the 5' RACE reads via MiXCR and lists one record per CDR3 protein. Altogether more than 650,000 distinct CDR3 sequences are present, approximately 22% being singletons, with the ten largest covering approximately 20%. The specimen was blood. These receptors originate from a man aged 70-80 years in good health.

This rearrangement joins TRBV18 to TRBJ2-3; D perhaps matches TRBD2 (6 bases). The germline CDR1 and CDR2 sequences are KGHSH and LQKENI. V gave up 6 bases and J gave up 4 bases, with 11 bases separating them. The CDR3 length is 13 residues. The CDR3 loop reads CASSVEGPDTQYF. In DNA, the CDR3 is TGTGCCAGCTCCGTGGAGGGGCCAGATACGCAGTATTTT.

V gene TRBV6-6 combines with J gene TRBJ2-3; TRBD1 or TRBD2 may be the D gene (5 bases each). Germline lookup yields CDR1 MNHNY and CDR2 SVGAGI (reference sequence). The CDR3 has 15 amino acids. Trimming stripped 6 bases from V and 5 bases from J, with 18 bases between. CDR3 in amino acids: CASRLSTGPQDTQYF. CDR3 DNA sequence: TGTGCCAGCAGACTCAGTACGGGGCCCCAAGATACGCAGTATTTT.

This clonotype occurred a few times. The chain has TRBV15 and TRBJ2-5; weak D call: TRBD2 (6 bases). The end of the DNA is better explained by TRBJ2-1, so the J call may be wrong. From germline, CDR1 is LNHNV and CDR2 YYDKDF (reference sequence). The CDR3 loop spans 14 amino acids. DNA of the CDR3: TGTGCCACCAGCAGTGATAATAGCGGCAATGAGCAGTTCTTC. It codes for CATSSDNSGNEQFF.

The rearrangement joins TRBV7-6 to TRBJ1-5; D may be TRBD1 (5 bases). Germline CDR1 is SGHVS and CDR2 is FNYEAQ. Deletions cut 2 bases from V and 3 bases from J, with 8 bases between. The CDR3 is 14 residues long. CDR3 DNA: TGTGCCAGCAGCTTACAGGGCCACAATCAGCCCCAGCATTTT. Amino acids: CASSLQGHNQPQHF.

In its sample, this clonotype was seen a few times. The V call is TRBV12-3 or TRBV12-4, the J call TRBJ1-2; perhaps TRBD1 as D (5 bases). The CDR3 contains 14 residues. V shed 6 bases and J shed 0 bases, with 11 bases lying between them. CDR3 in DNA: TGTGCCAGCAGATCGGGGCGGTCTAACTATGGCTACACCTTC. Translating gives CASRSGRSNYGYTF.

The CDR3: CASSRGGTDTGELFF. Written as DNA, the CDR3 is TGTGCCAGCAGTCGAGGGGGTACGGACACCGGGGAGCTGTTTTTT. The chain joins TRBV2 to TRBJ2-2; tentatively, D is TRBD1 (6 bases). Germline V lookup: CDR1 SNHLY, CDR2 FYNNEI. The ends were cut back, 5 bases at V and 3 bases at J, with 13 bases in the middle. CDR3 length: 15 residues.

This chain links TRBV2 with TRBJ1-4; D is unresolved. This CDR3 spans 15 amino acids. CDR1 is SNHLY and CDR2 is FYNNEI in the germline V gene. V was pared by 8 bases and J by 5 bases, with 18 bases between. CDR3 protein: CASLTTRVENEKLFF. For the CDR3, the DNA is TGTGCCAGCCTTACGACGCGGGTGGAGAATGAAAAACTGTTTTTT. Based on the CDR3 plus reference TRBV2 and TRBJ1-4, the full variable domain is EPEVTQTPSHQVTQMGQEVILRCVPISNHLYFYWYRQILGQKVEFLVSFYNNEISEKSEIFDDQFSVERPDGSNFTLKIRSTKLEDSAMYFCASLTTRVENEKLFFGSGTQLSVL.

This clonotype was seen ten or more times. CDR3 sequence (DNA): TGTGCCAGCAGCTCCGACCGTAATGAGCAGTTCTTC. Amino acids: CASSSDRNEQFF. The chain uses TRBV11-1 and TRBJ2-1; D gene ambiguous. The CDR3 is 12 residues long. Per the germline V gene, CDR1 is SGHAT and CDR2 is FQDESV (reference sequence). Trimming cost V 4 bases and J 7 bases, with 8 bases left between them.

With regard to this clonotype: Mismatch with germline at one junction end may stem from a read error. The rearrangement joins TRBV3-1 to TRBJ2-7; 13 nucleotides align to TRBD2. CDR1 is LGHDT and CDR2 is YNNKEL in the germline V gene (reference sequence). The CDR3 runs to 13 residues. The CDR3 loop reads CASSTSGRALLNF. CDR3 bases: TGTGCCAGCAGTACTAGCGGGAGGGCTCTTCTAAACTTC.

This clonotype appeared a few times. V usage is TRBV7-2 and J usage is TRBJ2-3; TRBD2 might be the D (6 bases). V gave up 1 base and J gave up 1 base, with 15 bases separating them. This CDR3 spans 17 amino acids. Per germline, CDR1 SGHTA and CDR2 FQGNSA. DNA for the CDR3: TGTGCCAGCAGCTTAGGACCTCCTAGCGTACGCACAGATACGCAGTATTTT. It codes for CASSLGPPSVRTDTQYF.

This chain joins TRBV20-1 and TRBJ2-7, with 8 positions matching TRBD1. V lost 3 bases, J lost 2 bases, and 3 bases stayed unmatched. CDR1 and CDR2 from the germline V gene are DFQATT and SNEGSKA (reference sequence). The CDR3 length is 13 residues. The CDR3 DNA sequence: TGCAGTGCTAGCCCGGGACAGGCCTACGAGCAGTACTTC. Translation: CSASPGQAYEQYF.

In this sample, this clonotype turned up a few times. V gene TRBV18 combines with J gene TRBJ2-1; 7 bases match TRBD2. The CDR3 consists of 17 residues. CDR1 and CDR2 (germline): KGHSH, LQKENI. Germline trimming cut 3 bases from V and 0 bases from J; bases unmatched to any gene: 8. CDR3 nucleotide sequence: TGTGCCAGCTCACCCGTAGCGGGCGGCGGCTCCTACAATGAGCAGTTCTTC. Amino acids: CASSPVAGGGSYNEQFF.

This clonotype turned up a few times. The chain links TRBV5-1 to TRBJ2-1, with 8 positions matching TRBD2. The CDR3 has 16 amino acids. Trimming took 2 bases from V and 4 from J; bases not matched to a gene: 8. Germline CDR1 is SGHRS and CDR2 is YFSETQ. CDR3 amino acids: CASSFERAGVYNEQFF. CDR3 bases: TGCGCCAGCAGCTTCGAAAGAGCGGGGGTGTACAATGAGCAGTTCTTC.

This clonotype was recorded at least ten times. V usage is TRBV24-1 and J usage is TRBJ1-2, with 10 nucleotides matching TRBD1. Losses at the gene ends were 4 bases for V and 5 bases for J; bases not matched to a gene: 6. This CDR3 region has 15 residues. Looked up from germline, CDR1 is KGHDR and CDR2 is SFDVKD. The CDR3, as DNA: TGTGCCACCAGTGACCGGGACAGGGGCCAATATGGCTACACCTTC. This translates into CATSDRDRGQYGYTF.

Many counts were recorded for this clonotype. V usage is TRBV3-1 and J usage is TRBJ1-2; no definite D call. Trimming removed 1 base from V and 1 base from J, with 4 bases in between. The CDR3 consists of 13 residues. The V gene's germline CDR1 is LGHDT and CDR2 YNNKEL (reference sequence). DNA of the CDR3: TGTGCCAGCAGCCAAGGGGGTAACTATGGCTACACCTTC. Encoded protein: CASSQGGNYGYTF.